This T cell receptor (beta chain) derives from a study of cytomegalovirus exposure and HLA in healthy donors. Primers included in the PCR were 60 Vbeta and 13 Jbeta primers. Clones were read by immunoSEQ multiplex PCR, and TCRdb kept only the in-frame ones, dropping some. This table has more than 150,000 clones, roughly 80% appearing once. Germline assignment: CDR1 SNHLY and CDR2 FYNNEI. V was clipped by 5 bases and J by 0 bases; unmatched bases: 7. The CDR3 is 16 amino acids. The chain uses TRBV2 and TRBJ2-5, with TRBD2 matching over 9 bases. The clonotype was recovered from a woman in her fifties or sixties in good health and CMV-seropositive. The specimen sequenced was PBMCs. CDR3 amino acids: CASSRQTSGYQETQYF. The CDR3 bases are TGTGCCAGCAGTCGACAGACTAGCGGTTACCAAGAGACCCAGTACTTC.